The 5 T cell receptor beta chains given below trace back to one sample, sequenced in a study of cytomegalovirus exposure and HLA in healthy donors. TCRdb's table, derived via immunoSEQ multiplex PCR, lists solely in-frame clones and lacks some. The data show approximately 300,000 clones, roughly 90% seen once. Sequencing was performed on PBMCs. These receptors came from a woman in her twenties or thirties in good health and CMV-seropositive.

The chain employs TRBV29-1 and TRBJ2-1; 9 bases are a match to TRBD2. Germline CDR1 and CDR2: SQVTM and ANQGSEA. This CDR3 is 16 amino acids long. Losses at the gene ends were 2 bases for V and 7 bases for J; bases not matched to a gene: 12. CDR3 sequence (DNA): TGCAGCGTTGAAAGGCTACTAGCGGGCAAAGGAAATGAGCAGTTCTTC. It encodes CSVERLLAGKGNEQFF.

DNA for the CDR3: TGTGCCAGCAGCTTTCCAGAAATGAGCCCATTGGGCTACGAGCAGTACTTC. Its translation: CASSFPEMSPLGYEQYF. V and J are TRBV7-9 and TRBJ2-7; no reliable D call. Germline assignment: CDR1 SEHNR and CDR2 FQNEAQ (reference sequence). Trimming removed 3 bases from V and 3 bases from J, with 21 bases in between. The CDR3 spans 17 residues.

This chain uses TRBV28 with TRBJ1-1; 11 nucleotides agree with TRBD1. The trim removed 7 bases at V and 5 bases at J, leaving 9 bases unmatched. Germline V gene data show CDR1 as MDHEN and CDR2 as SYDVKM. The CDR3 is 15 residues long. The CDR3 DNA follows: TGTGCCAGCACACCACGGACAGGGGGCTATACTGAAGCTTTCTTT. Residues: CASTPRTGGYTEAFF.

V and J are TRBV27 and TRBJ1-3; a possible D gene is TRBD1 (5 bases). CDR3 length: 13 amino acids. Per germline, CDR1 MNHEY and CDR2 SMNVEV (reference sequence). With 5 bases removed from V and 2 bases from J, the gap between germline ends came to 7 bases. In DNA form, the CDR3 reads TGTGCCAGCAGTCCGGGGGCTGGAAACACCATATATTTT. Translation: CASSPGAGNTIYF.

A single count supports this clone. Other DNA sequences within the sample encode an identical CDR3. The chain uses TRBV27 and TRBJ2-7; no firm D call. The CDR3 sequence is 13 residues long. V lost 2 bases, J lost 3 bases, and 8 bases lay in between. The germline CDR1 and CDR2 sequences are MNHEY and SMNVEV (reference sequence). CDR3 in amino acids: CASSLGRNYEQYF. The CDR3 DNA is TGTGCCAGCAGTTTAGGACGGAACTACGAGCAGTACTTC.